The text below deals with one TCR beta chain. This clone was picked up a small number of times. Its recognized antigen is unknown. Base qualities were left out, and no much larger clone turns up one base away. TCRbeta CDR3 regions were amplified from genomic DNA by means of the immunoSEQ Assay, a bias-controlled multiplex PCR. In the paper's pipeline: The number of nucleated cells in each sample was estimated from the amplification of reference gene primers within the assay. Sequence reads were collapsed and filtered to measure the absolute abundance of every unique TCRbeta CDR3 rearrangement. Productive Simpson clonality was computed per sample as the square root of Simpson's diversity index over productive rearrangements. TCRdb took over this immuneACCESS table, retaining in-frame rearrangements with V and J assigned. Such tables are incomplete; in checked studies, under half of the missing clones stem from an unresolved V gene, and the remainder is unexplained. The D gene and trimming were derived from the DNA, and the V and J assignments and clone size from that table. The sample includes fewer than 150,000 clones, with 70% to 85% observed a single time. Approximately 11% of the sample goes to the ten largest clones.

A second Seattle source provided samples from volunteer blood donors who had recovered from COVID-19. The collaborating institutions used their own protocols to collect whole blood in K2EDTA tubes. Collaborator samples were shipped for TCRbeta analysis as frozen whole blood, isolated PBMCs, or DNA extracted from either sample type. V loses 5 bases of germline sequence and J loses 1 base, and the interval between the two ends is 12 bases. Per the germline V gene (reference sequence), SGHNT is the CDR1 and YYREEE is the CDR2. Spanning cysteine to phenylalanine, the CDR3 consists of 14 amino acids. This entry keeps only the CDR3 DNA: 42 bases, framed from base 1. The sample is drawn from a study of blood T cell repertoires in COVID-19 (dated by TCRdb to 2020 to 2021). Background for the entire study: Collaborator samples came from the United States, Italy and Spain and covered acute and convalescent phases of COVID-19. The material from the prospective study consisted of cDNA or gDNA derived from T cells, B-cell-depleted T cells, or PBMCs. The dataset comprised deeply sampled blood TCRbeta repertoires from subjects exposed to, actively infected with, or recovered from COVID-19. A freely available public database, intended as a resource for researchers studying the immune response to SARS-CoV-2, is where the repertoires were released. The samples were drawn from two sources: the first 160 participants of the ongoing ImmuneRACE study, and about 1,300 subjects contributed by 6 global collaborators. A de-identified subject ID, COVID-19 status, age in years and sex were almost always included in the sample metadata. Where available, HLA class I and class II types were obtained from metadata supplied by the sample provider rather than from assay-based typing. Paper-wide results and their limitations: The amount of clinical and demographic metadata varied by source and participant and was provided uncurated.

This chain joins TRBV5-4 to TRBJ1-1; the D segment could be TRBD1, given 5 matching bases. The sequencing sample was made of peripheral blood. This TCR came from a man aged 60-69 years who had recovered from COVID-19. The CDR3 sequence is CASSFSTGNTEAFF. The sequence in DNA is TGTGCCAGCAGTTTTTCCACAGGGAACACTGAAGCTTTCTTT. Beyond the CDR3, the reference TRBV5-4 and TRBJ1-1 genes provide the residues; the full variable domain reads: ETGVTQSPTHLIKTRGQQVTLRCSSQSGHNTVSWYQQALGQGPQFIFQYYREEENGRGNFPPRFSGLQFPNYSSELNVNALELDDSALYLCASSFSTGNTEAFFGQGTRLTVV.